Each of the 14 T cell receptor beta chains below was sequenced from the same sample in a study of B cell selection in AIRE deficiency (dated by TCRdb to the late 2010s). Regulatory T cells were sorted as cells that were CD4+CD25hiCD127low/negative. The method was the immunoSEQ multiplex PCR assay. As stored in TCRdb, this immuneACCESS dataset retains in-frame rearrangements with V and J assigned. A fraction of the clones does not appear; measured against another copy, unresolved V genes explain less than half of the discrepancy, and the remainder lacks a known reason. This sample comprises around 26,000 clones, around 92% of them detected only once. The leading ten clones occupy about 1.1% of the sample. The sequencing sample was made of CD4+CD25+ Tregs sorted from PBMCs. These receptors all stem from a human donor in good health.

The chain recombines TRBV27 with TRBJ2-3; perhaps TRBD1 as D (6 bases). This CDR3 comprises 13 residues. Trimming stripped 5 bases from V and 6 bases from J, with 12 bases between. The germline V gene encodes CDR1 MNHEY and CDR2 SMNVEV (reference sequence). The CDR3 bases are TGTGCCAGCAGTATCAGGGGCCAGGATACGCAGTATTTT. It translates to CASSIRGQDTQYF.

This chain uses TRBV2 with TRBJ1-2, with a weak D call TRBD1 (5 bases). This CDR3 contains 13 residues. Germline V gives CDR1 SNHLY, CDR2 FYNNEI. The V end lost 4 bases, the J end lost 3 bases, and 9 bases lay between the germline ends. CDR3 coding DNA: TGTGCCAGCAGTGTGGTGGGGGACTATGGCTACACCTTC. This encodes CASSVVGDYGYTF.

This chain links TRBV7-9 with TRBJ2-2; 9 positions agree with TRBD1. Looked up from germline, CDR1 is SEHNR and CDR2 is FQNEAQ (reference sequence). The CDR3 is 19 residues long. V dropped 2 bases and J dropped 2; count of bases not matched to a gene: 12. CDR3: CASSLWTGDRQLNTGELFF. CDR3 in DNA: TGTGCCAGCAGCTTATGGACAGGGGACCGACAACTAAACACCGGGGAGCTGTTTTTT. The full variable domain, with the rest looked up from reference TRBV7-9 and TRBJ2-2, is DTGVSQNPRHKITKRGQNVTFRCDPISEHNRLYWYRQTLGQGPEFLTYFQNEAQLEKSRLLSDRFSAERPKGSFSTLEIQRTEQGDSAMYLCASSLWTGDRQLNTGELFFGEGSRLTVL.

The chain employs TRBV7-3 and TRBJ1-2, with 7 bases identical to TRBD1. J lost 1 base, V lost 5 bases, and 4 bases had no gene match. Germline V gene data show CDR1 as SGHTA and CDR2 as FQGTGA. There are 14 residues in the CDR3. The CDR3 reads CASSETGNNYGYTF. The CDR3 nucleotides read TGTGCCAGCAGCGAGACAGGGAATAACTATGGCTACACCTTC. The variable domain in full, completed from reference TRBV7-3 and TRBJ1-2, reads GAGVSQTPSNKVTEKGKYVELRCDPISGHTALYWYRQSLGQGPEFLIYFQGTGAADDSGLPNDRFFAVRPEGSVSTLKIQRTERGDSAVYLCASSETGNNYGYTFGSGTRLTVV.

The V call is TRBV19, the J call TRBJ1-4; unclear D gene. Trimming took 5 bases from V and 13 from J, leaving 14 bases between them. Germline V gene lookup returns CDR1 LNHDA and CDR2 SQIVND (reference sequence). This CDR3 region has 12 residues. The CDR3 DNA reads TGTGCCAGTAGTTGGTTTAATTCAAGACTGTTTTTT. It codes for CASSWFNSRLFF.

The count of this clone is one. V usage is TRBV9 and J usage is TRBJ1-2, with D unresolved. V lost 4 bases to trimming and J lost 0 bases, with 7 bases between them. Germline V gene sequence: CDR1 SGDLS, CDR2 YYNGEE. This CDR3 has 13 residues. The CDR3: CASSLYSNYGYTF. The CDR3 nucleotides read TGTGCCAGCAGCCTTTACTCTAACTATGGCTACACCTTC.

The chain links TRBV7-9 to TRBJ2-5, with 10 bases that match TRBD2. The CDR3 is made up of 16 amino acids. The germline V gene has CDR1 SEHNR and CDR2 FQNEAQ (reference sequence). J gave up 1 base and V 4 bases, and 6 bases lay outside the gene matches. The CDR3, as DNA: TGTGCCAGCAGCTCGGGTACTAGCGGGGTCCAAGAGACCCAGTACTTC. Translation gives CASSSGTSGVQETQYF.

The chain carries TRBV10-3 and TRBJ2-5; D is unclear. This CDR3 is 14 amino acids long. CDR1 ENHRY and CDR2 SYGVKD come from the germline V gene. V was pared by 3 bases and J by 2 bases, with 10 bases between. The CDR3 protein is CAISETSTQETQYF. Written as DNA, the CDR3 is TGTGCCATCAGTGAAACGAGCACTCAAGAGACCCAGTACTTC.

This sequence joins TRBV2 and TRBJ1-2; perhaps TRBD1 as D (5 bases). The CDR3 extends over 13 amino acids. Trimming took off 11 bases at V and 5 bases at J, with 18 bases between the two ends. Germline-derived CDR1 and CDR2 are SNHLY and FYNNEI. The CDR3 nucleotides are TGTGCCTCCGCCCGGGACCTAAGATATGGCTACACCTTC. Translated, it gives CASARDLRYGYTF.

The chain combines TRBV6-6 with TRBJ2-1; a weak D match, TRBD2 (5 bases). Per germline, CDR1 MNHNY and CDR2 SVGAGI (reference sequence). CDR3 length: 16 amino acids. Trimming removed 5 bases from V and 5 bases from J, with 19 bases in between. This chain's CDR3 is CASSPPYRAGDNEQFF. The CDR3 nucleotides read TGTGCCAGCAGTCCACCCTACCGAGCCGGGGACAATGAGCAGTTCTTC.

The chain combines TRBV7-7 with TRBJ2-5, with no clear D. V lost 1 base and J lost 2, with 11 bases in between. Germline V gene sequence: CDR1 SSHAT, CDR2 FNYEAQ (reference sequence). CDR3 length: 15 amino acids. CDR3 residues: CASSLEPSSQETQYF. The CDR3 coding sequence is TGTGCCAGCAGCTTAGAGCCTAGTTCGCAAGAGACCCAGTACTTC.

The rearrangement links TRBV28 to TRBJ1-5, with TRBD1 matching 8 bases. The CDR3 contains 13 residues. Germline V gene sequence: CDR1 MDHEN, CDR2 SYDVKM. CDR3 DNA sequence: TGTTCCTGGGCAGGGGGCTTGGATCAGCCCCAGCATTTT. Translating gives CSWAGGLDQPQHF.

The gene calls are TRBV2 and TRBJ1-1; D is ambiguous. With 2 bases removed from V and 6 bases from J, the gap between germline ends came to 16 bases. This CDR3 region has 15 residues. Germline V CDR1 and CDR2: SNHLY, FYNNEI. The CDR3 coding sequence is TGTGCCAGCAGTGAAACTGGCCTAGGGTGGTCTGAAGCTTTCTTT. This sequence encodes CASSETGLGWSEAFF.

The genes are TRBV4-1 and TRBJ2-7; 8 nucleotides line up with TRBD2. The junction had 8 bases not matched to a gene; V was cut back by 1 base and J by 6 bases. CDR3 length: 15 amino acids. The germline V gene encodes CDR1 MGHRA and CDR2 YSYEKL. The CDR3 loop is CASSQGASGGGEQYF. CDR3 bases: TGCGCCAGCAGCCAAGGGGCCAGCGGGGGTGGCGAGCAGTACTTC.